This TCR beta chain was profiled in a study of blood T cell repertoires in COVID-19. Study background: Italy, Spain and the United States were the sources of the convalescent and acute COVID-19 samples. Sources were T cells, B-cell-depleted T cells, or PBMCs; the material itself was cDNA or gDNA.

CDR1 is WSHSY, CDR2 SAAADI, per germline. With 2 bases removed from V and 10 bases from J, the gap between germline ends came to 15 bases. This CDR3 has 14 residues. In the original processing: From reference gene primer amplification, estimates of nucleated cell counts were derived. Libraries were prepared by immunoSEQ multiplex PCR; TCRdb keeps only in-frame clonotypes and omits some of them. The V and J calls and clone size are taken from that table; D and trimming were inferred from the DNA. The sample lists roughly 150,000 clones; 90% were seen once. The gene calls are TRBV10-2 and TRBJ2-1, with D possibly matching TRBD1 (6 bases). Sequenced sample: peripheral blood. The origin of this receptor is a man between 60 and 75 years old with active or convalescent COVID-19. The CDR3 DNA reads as TGCGCCAGCAGTGAGCCCACGCAGGGGTGGGAGCAGTTCTTC. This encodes CASSEPTQGWEQFF.